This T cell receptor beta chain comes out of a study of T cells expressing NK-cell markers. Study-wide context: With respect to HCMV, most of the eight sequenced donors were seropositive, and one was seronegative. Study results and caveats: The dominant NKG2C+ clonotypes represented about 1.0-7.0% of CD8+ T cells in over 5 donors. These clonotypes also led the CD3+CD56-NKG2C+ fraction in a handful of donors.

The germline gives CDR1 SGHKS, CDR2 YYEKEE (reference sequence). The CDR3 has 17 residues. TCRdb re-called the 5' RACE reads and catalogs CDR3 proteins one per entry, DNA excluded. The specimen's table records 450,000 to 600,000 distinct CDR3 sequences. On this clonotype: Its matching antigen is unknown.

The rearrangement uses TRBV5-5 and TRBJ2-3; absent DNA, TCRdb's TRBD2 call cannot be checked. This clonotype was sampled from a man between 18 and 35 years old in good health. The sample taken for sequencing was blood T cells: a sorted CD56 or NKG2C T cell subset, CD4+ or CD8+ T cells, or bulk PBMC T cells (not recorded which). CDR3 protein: CASSLARSGRSPDTQYF. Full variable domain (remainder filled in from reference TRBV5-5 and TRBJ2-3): DAGVTQSPTHLIKTRGQQVTLRCSPISGHKSVSWYQQVLGQGPQFIFQYYEKEERGRGNFPDRFSARQFPNYSSELNVNALLLGDSALYLCASSLARSGRSPDTQYFGPGTRLTVL.